This is a list of T cell receptor beta chains from one sample in a study of blood T cell repertoires in COVID-19. Sequencing was performed with immunoSEQ multiplex PCR; in TCRdb, only in-frame clones are kept and a portion is missing. Among some 330,000 clones, approximately 88% were seen once, and the ten largest hold about 5%. The specimen was PBMCs or T cells enriched from blood (not recorded which). Receptors originate from a man between 25 and 39 years old who had recovered from COVID-19. Each CDR3 is given with its conserved first and last residue.

J | V | CDR3
TRBJ2-1 | TRBV15 | CATSVQVYGEQFF
TRBJ2-5 | TRBV13 | CASSSGTEKETQYF
TRBJ1-1 | TRBV18 | CASSRDQGNTEAFF
TRBJ2-4 | TRBV9 | CASSDSKKLAGVAKNIQYF
TRBJ1-4 | TRBV25-1 | CASSAPEDEKLFF
TRBJ2-3 | TRBV3-1/TRBV3-2 | CASRHLAGGTDTQYF
TRBJ2-1 | TRBV29-1 | CSVLRDRGYNEQFF
TRBJ2-7 | TRBV6-8 | CASSYALLVPGEWVYEQYF
TRBJ1-2 | TRBV4-1 | CASSQANRGNVGYTF
TRBJ2-1 | TRBV29-1 | CSVEGQGSGEQFF
TRBJ2-7 | TRBV5-1 | CASSLADRQGEQYF
TRBJ2-1 | TRBV5-4 | CASSTPGQGYNEQFF
TRBJ1-1 | TRBV14 | CASSPRQDYTEAFF
TRBJ2-5 | TRBV6-5 | CASSYSVGEVLETQYF
TRBJ2-5 | TRBV5-1 | CASSLGGPQETQYF
TRBJ1-1 | TRBV20-1 | CSAAGGTEAFF
TRBJ2-7 | TRBV11-3 | CASSLDEGEQYF
TRBJ1-2 | TRBV28 | CASSLFETGGNYGYTF
TRBJ1-4 | TRBV11-1 | CASRAGTGNEKLFF
TRBJ1-3 | TRBV5-6 | CASSLGGFENTIYF
TRBJ1-2 | TRBV2 | CASSSILRGGYTF
TRBJ1-2 | TRBV5-6 | CASREESLYGYTF
TRBJ2-7 | TRBV10-3 | CAISEGQIYEQYF
TRBJ1-2 | TRBV15 | CATSRSAGDTLEVYGYTF
TRBJ1-2 | TRBV11-2 | CASSSGSTGDGYTF